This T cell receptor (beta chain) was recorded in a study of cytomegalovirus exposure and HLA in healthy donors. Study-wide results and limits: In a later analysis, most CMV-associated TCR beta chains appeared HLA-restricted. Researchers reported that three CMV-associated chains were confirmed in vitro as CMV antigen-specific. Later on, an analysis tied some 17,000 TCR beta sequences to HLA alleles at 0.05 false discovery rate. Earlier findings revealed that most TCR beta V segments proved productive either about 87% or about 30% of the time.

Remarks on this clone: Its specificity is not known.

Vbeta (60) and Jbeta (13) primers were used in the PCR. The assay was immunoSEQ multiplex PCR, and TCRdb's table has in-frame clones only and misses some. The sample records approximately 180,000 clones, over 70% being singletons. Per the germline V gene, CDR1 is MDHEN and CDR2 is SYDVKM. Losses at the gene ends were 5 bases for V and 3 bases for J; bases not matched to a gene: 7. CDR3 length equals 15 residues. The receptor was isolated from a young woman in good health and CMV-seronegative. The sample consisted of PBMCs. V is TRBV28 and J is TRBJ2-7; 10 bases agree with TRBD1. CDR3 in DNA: TGTGCCAGCAGTCCCCGGACAGGGGGAGGCTACGAGCAGTACTTC. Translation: CASSPRTGGGYEQYF.